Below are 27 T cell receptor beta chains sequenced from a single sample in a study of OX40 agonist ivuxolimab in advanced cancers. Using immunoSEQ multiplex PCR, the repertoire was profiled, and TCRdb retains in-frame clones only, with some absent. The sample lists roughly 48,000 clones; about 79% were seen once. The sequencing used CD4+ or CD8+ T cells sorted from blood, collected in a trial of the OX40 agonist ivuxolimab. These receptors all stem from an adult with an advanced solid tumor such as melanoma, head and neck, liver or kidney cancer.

As DNA, the CDR3 is TGTGCCACCAGCAGAGGGGGGGATGGCTATGGCTACACCTTC. Residues: CATSRGGDGYGYTF. This chain links TRBV15 with TRBJ1-2; a possible D gene is TRBD1 (5 bases). The V and J ends lost 1 base and 4 bases respectively, with 10 bases between them. The length of the CDR3 is 14 residues. The germline gives CDR1 LNHNV, CDR2 YYDKDF (reference sequence).

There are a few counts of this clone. Here the CDR3 reads CATSGDSSSTDTQYF. Written as DNA, the CDR3 is TGTGCCACCAGCGGTGACAGCTCTAGCACAGATACGCAGTATTTT. This rearrangement joins TRBV15 to TRBJ2-3; the D gene is possibly TRBD1 (5 bases). This CDR3 has 15 residues. CDR1 LNHNV and CDR2 YYDKDF come from the germline V gene (reference sequence). V was cut by 5 bases and J by 0 bases, with 12 bases left in between.

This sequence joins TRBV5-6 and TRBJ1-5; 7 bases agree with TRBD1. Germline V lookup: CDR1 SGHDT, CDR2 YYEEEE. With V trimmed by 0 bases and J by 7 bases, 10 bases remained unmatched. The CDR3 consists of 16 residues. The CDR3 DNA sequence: TGTGCCAGCAGCTTGGGACCAGGGGGGGCAAGGCAGCCCCAGCATTTT. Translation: CASSLGPGGARQPQHF.

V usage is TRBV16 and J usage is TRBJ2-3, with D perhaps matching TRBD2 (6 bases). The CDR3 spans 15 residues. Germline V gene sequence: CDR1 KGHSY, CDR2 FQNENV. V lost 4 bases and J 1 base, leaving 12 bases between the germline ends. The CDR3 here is CASSRDGRGTDTQYF. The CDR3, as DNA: TGTGCCAGCAGCCGCGACGGGAGAGGCACAGATACGCAGTATTTT.

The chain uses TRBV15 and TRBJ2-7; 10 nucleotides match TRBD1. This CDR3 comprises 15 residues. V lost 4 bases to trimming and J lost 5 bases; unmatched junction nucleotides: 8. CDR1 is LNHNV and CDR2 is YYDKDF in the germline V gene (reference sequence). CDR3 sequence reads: CATSTGTGALDEQYF. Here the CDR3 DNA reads TGTGCCACCAGCACTGGGACAGGGGCCCTCGACGAGCAGTACTTC.

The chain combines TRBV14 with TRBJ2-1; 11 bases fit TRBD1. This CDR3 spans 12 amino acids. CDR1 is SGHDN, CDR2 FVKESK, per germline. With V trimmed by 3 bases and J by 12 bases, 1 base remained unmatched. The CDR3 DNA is TGTGCCAGCAGCCAGGACAGGGGGCGGCAGTTCTTC. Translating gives CASSQDRGRQFF.

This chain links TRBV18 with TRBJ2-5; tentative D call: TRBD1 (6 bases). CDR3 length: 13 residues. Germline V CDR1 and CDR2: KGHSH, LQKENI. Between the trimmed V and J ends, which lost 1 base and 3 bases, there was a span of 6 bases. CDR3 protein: CASSPRTEETQYF. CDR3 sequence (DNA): TGTGCCAGCTCACCACGGACAGAAGAGACCCAGTACTTC.

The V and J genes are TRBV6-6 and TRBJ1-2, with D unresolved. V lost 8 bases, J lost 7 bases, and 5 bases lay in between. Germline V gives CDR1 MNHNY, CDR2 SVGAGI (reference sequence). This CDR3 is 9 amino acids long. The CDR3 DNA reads TGTGCCAGCGCCCCTGGCTACACCTTC. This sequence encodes CASAPGYTF.

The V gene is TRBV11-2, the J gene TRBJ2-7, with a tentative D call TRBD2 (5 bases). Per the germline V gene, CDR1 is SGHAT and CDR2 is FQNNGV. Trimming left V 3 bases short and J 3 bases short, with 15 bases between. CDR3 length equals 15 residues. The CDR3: CASSFSANRDYEQYF. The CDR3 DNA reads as TGTGCCAGCAGCTTCTCTGCCAATCGGGACTACGAGCAGTACTTC.

The CDR3 spells CASSPTTGGTEAFF. CDR3 sequence (DNA): TGTGCCAGCAGCCCGACGACAGGGGGAACTGAAGCTTTCTTT. The chain is built from TRBV11-3 and TRBJ1-1; 9 positions match TRBD1. This CDR3 spans 14 amino acids. Germline values: CDR1 SGHNT, CDR2 YENEEA. V was pared by 5 bases and J by 5 bases, with 6 bases of the junction left unmatched. The entire variable domain, with the rest obtained from reference TRBV11-3 and TRBJ1-1, is as follows: EAGVVQSPRYKIIEKKQPVAFWCNPISGHNTLYWYLQNLGQGPELLIRYENEEAVDDSQLPKDRFSAERLKGVDSTLKIQPAELGDSAVYLCASSPTTGGTEAFFGQGTRLTVV.

The CDR3 here is CASSQDGPYEQYF. As DNA, the CDR3 is TGCGCCAGCAGCCAAGACGGTCCCTACGAGCAGTACTTC. The chain recombines TRBV4-1 with TRBJ2-7, with D hard to call. This CDR3 region has 13 residues. Germline V gene lookup returns CDR1 MGHRA and CDR2 YSYEKL. The V and J ends lost 0 bases and 2 bases respectively, with 5 bases between them.

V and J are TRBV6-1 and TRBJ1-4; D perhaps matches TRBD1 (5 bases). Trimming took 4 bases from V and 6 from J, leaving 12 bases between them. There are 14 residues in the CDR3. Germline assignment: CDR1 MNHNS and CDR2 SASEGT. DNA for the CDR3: TGTGCCAGCAGTGGGGGGTGGAGTGATGAAAAACTGTTTTTT. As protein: CASSGGWSDEKLFF.

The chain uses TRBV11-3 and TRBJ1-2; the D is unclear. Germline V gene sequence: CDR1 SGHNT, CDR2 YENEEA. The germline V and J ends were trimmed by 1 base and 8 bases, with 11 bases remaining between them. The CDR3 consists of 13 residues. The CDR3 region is CASSLGPAVGYTF. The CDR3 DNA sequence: TGTGCCAGCAGCTTAGGACCCGCCGTAGGCTACACCTTC.

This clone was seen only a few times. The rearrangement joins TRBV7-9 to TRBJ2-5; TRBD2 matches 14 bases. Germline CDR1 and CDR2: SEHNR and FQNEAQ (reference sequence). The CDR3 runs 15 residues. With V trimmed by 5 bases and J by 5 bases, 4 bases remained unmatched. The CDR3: CASSMGLAGDETQYF. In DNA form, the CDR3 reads TGTGCCAGCAGCATGGGACTAGCGGGAGACGAGACCCAGTACTTC.

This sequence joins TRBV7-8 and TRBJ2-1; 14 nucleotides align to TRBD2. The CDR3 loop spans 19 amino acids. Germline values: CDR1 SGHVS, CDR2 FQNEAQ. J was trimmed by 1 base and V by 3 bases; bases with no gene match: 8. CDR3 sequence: CASSFSQGLAGASYNEQFF. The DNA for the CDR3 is TGTGCCAGCAGCTTTTCCCAGGGACTAGCGGGAGCTTCCTACAATGAGCAGTTCTTC.

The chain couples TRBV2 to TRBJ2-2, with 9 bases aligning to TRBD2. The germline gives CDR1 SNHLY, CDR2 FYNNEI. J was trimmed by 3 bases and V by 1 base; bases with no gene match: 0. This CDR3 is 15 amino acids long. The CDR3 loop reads CASSEGTSDTGELFF. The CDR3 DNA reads TGTGCCAGCAGTGAAGGGACTAGCGACACCGGGGAGCTGTTTTTT.

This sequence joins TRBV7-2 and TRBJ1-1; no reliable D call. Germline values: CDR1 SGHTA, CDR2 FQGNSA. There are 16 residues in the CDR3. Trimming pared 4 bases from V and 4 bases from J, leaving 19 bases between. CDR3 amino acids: CASSSLLLGDGTEAFF. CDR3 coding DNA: TGTGCCAGCAGCTCCCTACTGCTGGGAGACGGCACTGAAGCTTTCTTT.

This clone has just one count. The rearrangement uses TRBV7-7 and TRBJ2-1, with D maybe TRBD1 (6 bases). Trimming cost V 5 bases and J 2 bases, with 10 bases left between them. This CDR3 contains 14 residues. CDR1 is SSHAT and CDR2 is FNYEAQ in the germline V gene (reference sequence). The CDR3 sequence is CASSPWTAYNEQFF. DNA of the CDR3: TGTGCCAGCAGCCCCTGGACAGCCTACAATGAGCAGTTCTTC.

CDR3 sequence reads: CASSRGGSSKTQYF. As DNA, the CDR3 is TGTGCCAGCAGTCGCGGGGGCAGCTCGAAGACCCAGTACTTC. V gene TRBV6-5 combines with J gene TRBJ2-5, with a tentative D call TRBD2 (7 bases). V dropped 5 bases and J dropped 6 bases, with 16 bases sitting between them. Germline loops: CDR1 MNHEY, CDR2 SVGAGI. This CDR3 is 14 amino acids long.

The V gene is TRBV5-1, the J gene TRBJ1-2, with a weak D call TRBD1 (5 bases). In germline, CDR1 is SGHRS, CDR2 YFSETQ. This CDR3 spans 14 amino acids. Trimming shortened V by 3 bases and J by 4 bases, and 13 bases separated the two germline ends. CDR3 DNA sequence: TGCGCCAGCAGCTCGGGGACTGCAACCTATGGCTACACCTTC. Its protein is CASSSGTATYGYTF.

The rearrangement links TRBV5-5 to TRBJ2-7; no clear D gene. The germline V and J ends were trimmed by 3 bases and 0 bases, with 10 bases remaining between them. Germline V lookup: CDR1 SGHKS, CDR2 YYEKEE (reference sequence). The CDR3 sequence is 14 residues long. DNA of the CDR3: TGTGCCAGCAGCTCTATTGTATCCTCCTACGAGCAGTACTTC. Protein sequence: CASSSIVSSYEQYF. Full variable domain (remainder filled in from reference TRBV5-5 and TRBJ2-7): DAGVTQSPTHLIKTRGQQVTLRCSPISGHKSVSWYQQVLGQGPQFIFQYYEKEERGRGNFPDRFSARQFPNYSSELNVNALLLGDSALYLCASSSIVSSYEQYFGPGTRLTVT.

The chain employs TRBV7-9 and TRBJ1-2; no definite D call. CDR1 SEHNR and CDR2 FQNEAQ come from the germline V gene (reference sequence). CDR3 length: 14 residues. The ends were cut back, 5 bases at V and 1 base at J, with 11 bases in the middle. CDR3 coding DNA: TGTGCCAGCAGCCAGCCCGCGGGTAACTATGGCTACACCTTC. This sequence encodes CASSQPAGNYGYTF. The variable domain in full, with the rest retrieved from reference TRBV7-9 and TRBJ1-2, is DTGVSQNPRHKITKRGQNVTFRCDPISEHNRLYWYRQTLGQGPEFLTYFQNEAQLEKSRLLSDRFSAERPKGSFSTLEIQRTEQGDSAMYLCASSQPAGNYGYTFGSGTRLTVV.

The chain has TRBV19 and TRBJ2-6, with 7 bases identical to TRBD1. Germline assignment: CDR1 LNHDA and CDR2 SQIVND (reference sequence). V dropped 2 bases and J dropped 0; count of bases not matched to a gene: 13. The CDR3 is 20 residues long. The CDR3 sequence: CASSIYTRTGLISGANVLTF. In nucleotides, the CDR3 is TGTGCCAGTAGTATATATACGCGGACAGGCTTAATCTCTGGGGCCAACGTCCTGACTTTC.

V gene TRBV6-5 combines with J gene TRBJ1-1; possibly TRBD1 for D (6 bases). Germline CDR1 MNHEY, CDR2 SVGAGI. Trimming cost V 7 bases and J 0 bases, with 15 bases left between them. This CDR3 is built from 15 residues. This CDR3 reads CASTFGGGMNTEAFF. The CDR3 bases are TGTGCCAGCACCTTCGGAGGGGGGATGAACACTGAAGCTTTCTTT.

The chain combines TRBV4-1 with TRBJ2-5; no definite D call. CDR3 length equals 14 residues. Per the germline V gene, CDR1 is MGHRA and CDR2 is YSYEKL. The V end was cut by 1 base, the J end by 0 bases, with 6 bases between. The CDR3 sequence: CASSQGGNQETQYF. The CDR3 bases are TGCGCCAGCAGCCAAGGTGGCAACCAAGAGACCCAGTACTTC.

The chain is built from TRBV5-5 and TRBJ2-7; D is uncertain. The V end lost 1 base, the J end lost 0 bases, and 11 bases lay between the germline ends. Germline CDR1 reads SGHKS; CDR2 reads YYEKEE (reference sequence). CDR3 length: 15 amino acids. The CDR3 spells CASSLRRQSSYEQYF. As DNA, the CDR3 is TGTGCCAGCAGCTTGCGGCGCCAGAGCTCCTACGAGCAGTACTTC.

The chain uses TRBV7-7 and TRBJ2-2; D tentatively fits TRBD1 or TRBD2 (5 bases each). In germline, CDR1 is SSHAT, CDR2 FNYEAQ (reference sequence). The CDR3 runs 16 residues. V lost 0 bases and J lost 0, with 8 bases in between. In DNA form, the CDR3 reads TGTGCCAGCAGCTTAGCACGAGGGGCGAACACCGGGGAGCTGTTTTTT. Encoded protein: CASSLARGANTGELFF.